Below are 30 T cell receptor beta chains sequenced from a single sample in a study of blood T cell repertoires in COVID-19. Sequencing was performed with immunoSEQ multiplex PCR; in TCRdb, only in-frame clones are kept and a portion is missing. The table includes roughly 200,000 clones, approximately 85% detected once. The sequenced sample consisted of peripheral blood. These receptors all come from a woman in her sixties or seventies with acute or convalescent COVID-19.

This clone occurred once. The rearrangement joins TRBV2 to TRBJ2-2, with D perhaps TRBD2 (5 bases). The CDR3 totals 15 residues. Germline V gene lookup returns CDR1 SNHLY and CDR2 FYNNEI. V lost 9 bases, J lost 1 base, and 15 bases lay in between. The CDR3 nucleotides are TGTGCCAGGGGAGCCGCCGGAGGGAACACCGGGGAGCTGTTTTTT. Translation gives CARGAAGGNTGELFF.

The chain uses TRBV4-1 and TRBJ1-2; TRBD1 agrees at 7 bases. After removal of 1 base from V and 4 bases from J, the junction contained 6 bases not matched to a gene. The CDR3 loop spans 15 amino acids. Germline values: CDR1 MGHRA, CDR2 YSYEKL. CDR3 region: CASSQGQTGFYGYTF. The CDR3 DNA reads as TGCGCCAGCAGCCAAGGCCAGACAGGGTTCTATGGCTACACCTTC.

There are a few counts of this clone. CDR3: CASSEYIDTDTQYF. As DNA, the CDR3 is TGCGCCAGCAGTGAGTATATTGACACGGATACGCAGTATTTT. This rearrangement joins TRBV10-1 to TRBJ2-3; D not certain. The CDR3 extends over 14 amino acids. In germline, CDR1 is WNHNN, CDR2 SYGVQD (reference sequence). Deletions cut 1 base from V and 6 bases from J, with 11 bases between.

This clone was recorded a few times. This chain links TRBV5-4 with TRBJ1-1; a possible D gene is TRBD1 (6 bases). V was clipped by 4 bases and J by 1 base, with 11 bases between them. The CDR3 length is 14 residues. Germline CDR1 reads SGHNT; CDR2 reads YYREEE (reference sequence). This CDR3 reads CASSPDRSNTEAFF. Written as DNA, the CDR3 is TGTGCCAGCAGCCCGGACAGATCGAACACTGAAGCTTTCTTT.

In the case of this clone: One junction end disagrees with the germline gene, perhaps due to a read error. This chain uses TRBV15 with TRBJ2-5; 12 bases map to TRBD2. This CDR3 region has 13 residues. The germline gives CDR1 LNHNV, CDR2 YYDKDF (reference sequence). The CDR3 loop is CATSVGTSGHLHF. Here the CDR3 DNA reads TGTGCCACCAGCGTCGGGACTAGCGGGCACCTGCACTTC.

V is TRBV28 and J is TRBJ1-4; the D gene is possibly TRBD1 (6 bases). Germline CDR1 MDHEN, CDR2 SYDVKM. The V and J ends lost 7 bases and 3 bases respectively, with 15 bases between them. The CDR3 loop spans 15 amino acids. CDR3 in DNA: TGTGCCAGCAATCGCGCGGGGGGCCCTAATGAAAAACTGTTTTTT. It encodes CASNRAGGPNEKLFF.

The gene calls are TRBV9 and TRBJ1-3; TRBD1 aligns across 7 bases. Germline V CDR1 and CDR2: SGDLS, YYNGEE. V was clipped by 2 bases and J by 0 bases; unmatched bases: 8. CDR3 size: 17 residues. The CDR3 coding sequence is TGTGCCAGCAGCGTGTCAGGTTGGACAGGCTCTGGAAACACCATATATTTT. Protein product: CASSVSGWTGSGNTIYF.

This clone showed up just a few times. This rearrangement joins TRBV19 to TRBJ1-1; no clear D gene. The CDR3 is 14 amino acids. Germline V lookup: CDR1 LNHDA, CDR2 SQIVND (reference sequence). V shed 5 bases and J shed 4 bases, with 14 bases lying between them. DNA of the CDR3: TGTGCCAGTAGTCCAAGTCACCCTACCACTGAAGCTTTCTTT. It encodes CASSPSHPTTEAFF.

The chain links TRBV9 to TRBJ1-2; 10 bases fit TRBD1. Per germline, CDR1 SGDLS and CDR2 YYNGEE. J was trimmed by 6 bases and V by 1 base; bases with no gene match: 3. The length of the CDR3 is 14 residues. For the CDR3, the DNA is TGTGCCAGCAGCGTACTGGGGACAGGGGATGGCTACACCTTC. Protein product: CASSVLGTGDGYTF.

The chain uses TRBV6-5 and TRBJ1-3; D is ambiguous. CDR1 is MNHEY and CDR2 is SVGAGI in the germline V gene. The V and J ends lost 5 bases and 8 bases respectively, with 13 bases between them. CDR3 length: 13 residues. The CDR3 DNA sequence: TGTGCCAGCAGTCCCCCGGGGAGGCACACCATATATTTT. Amino acid sequence: CASSPPGRHTIYF.

The gene calls are TRBV7-8 and TRBJ2-3; 9 nucleotides match TRBD1. Trimming removed 6 bases from V and 6 bases from J; junction bases left unmatched: 13. The CDR3 has 16 residues. Germline V CDR1 and CDR2: SGHVS, FQNEAQ. CDR3 sequence (DNA): TGTGCCAGCAGTTACAGGGGGCCTCTCGGAATGGATACGCAGTATTTT. Protein sequence: CASSYRGPLGMDTQYF.

The chain joins TRBV29-1 to TRBJ1-3; D not resolved. The V gene's germline CDR1 is SQVTM and CDR2 ANQGSEA. Trimming pared 7 bases from V and 0 bases from J, leaving 7 bases between. The CDR3 sequence is 12 residues long. CDR3 in DNA: TGCAGCGCGTCCAACTCTGGAAACACCATATATTTT. Its protein product is CSASNSGNTIYF.

As to this clone: This same CDR3 is encoded by further DNA sequences in the sample. This rearrangement joins TRBV28 to TRBJ1-2; tentative D call: TRBD1 (5 bases). Germline CDR1 reads MDHEN; CDR2 reads SYDVKM. Trimming left V 2 bases short and J 5 bases short, with 9 bases between. The CDR3 runs to 13 residues. The CDR3 region is CASSLGQGYGYTF. The DNA of the CDR3 is TGTGCCAGCAGTTTAGGGCAGGGTTATGGCTACACCTTC.

J is TRBJ2-1 and V is TRBV7-3; 10 bases align to TRBD2. Germline lookup yields CDR1 SGHTA and CDR2 FQGTGA. This CDR3 has 15 amino acids. The J segment lost 12 bases and the V segment lost 0 bases, leaving 8 bases of the junction unmatched. CDR3 nucleotides: TGTGCCAGCAGCTTAACGCGAGCTAGCGGGAGCGTGCAGTTCTTC. Its translation: CASSLTRASGSVQFF.

This chain uses TRBV30 with TRBJ2-1; 7 nucleotides line up with TRBD1. After removal of 2 bases from V and 0 bases from J, the junction contained 1 base not matched to a gene. Germline loops: CDR1 GTSNPN, CDR2 SVGIG (reference sequence). The CDR3 runs to 14 residues. The CDR3 DNA follows: TGTGCCTGGAGTCGGGACAGCTCCTACAATGAGCAGTTCTTC. Its translation is CAWSRDSSYNEQFF.

This chain uses TRBV19 with TRBJ1-2, with D possibly being TRBD1 (5 bases). The V gene lost 10 bases and the J gene lost 8 bases, with 20 bases spanning the gap. CDR1 is LNHDA and CDR2 is SQIVND in the germline V gene (reference sequence). The length of the CDR3 is 13 residues. For the CDR3, the DNA is TGTGCCACGCTAGAGACCGGGGGACTAGGCTACACCTTC. Protein: CATLETGGLGYTF.

The chain is built from TRBV11-3 and TRBJ2-1; 9 bases are a match to TRBD2. V lost 1 base and J lost 6; bases outside the gene matches: 1. Germline CDR1 SGHNT, CDR2 YENEEA. The CDR3 contains 14 residues. CDR3 DNA sequence: TGTGCCAGCAGCTTAGGCGGGGGGGTCAATGAGCAGTTCTTC. Its protein is CASSLGGGVNEQFF.

The gene calls are TRBV15 and TRBJ2-5; D gene uncertain. CDR1 is LNHNV and CDR2 is YYDKDF in the germline V gene (reference sequence). V was cut by 4 bases and J by 5 bases, with 14 bases left in between. This CDR3 comprises 14 residues. Written as DNA, the CDR3 is TGTGCCACCAGCATTCTCCCATACGGGGAGACCCAGTACTTC. Its protein product is CATSILPYGETQYF.

This chain uses TRBV6-5 with TRBJ1-2; D not resolved. The CDR3 is made up of 14 amino acids. Germline V lookup: CDR1 MNHEY, CDR2 SVGAGI. The V and J ends lost 0 bases and 7 bases respectively, with 12 bases between them. CDR3 DNA sequence: TGTGCCAGCAGTTACTCGCCAGAGCTAGGTGGCTACACCTTC. This translates into CASSYSPELGGYTF.

This clone has only a few counts. This chain's CDR3 is CASSSSGRRDNEQFF. The DNA of the CDR3 is TGTGCCAGCAGCTCTAGCGGGAGGAGGGACAATGAGCAGTTCTTC. The genes are TRBV7-8 and TRBJ2-1; 11 bases are a match to TRBD2. V was clipped by 4 bases and J by 5 bases; unmatched bases: 4. In germline, CDR1 is SGHVS, CDR2 FQNEAQ. The CDR3 is 15 residues long. Supplemented by reference TRBV7-8 and TRBJ2-1, the full variable domain reads GAGVSQSPRYKVAKRGQDVALRCDPISGHVSLFWYQQALGQGPEFLTYFQNEAQLDKSGLPSDRFFAERPEGSVSTLKIQRTQQEDSAVYLCASSSSGRRDNEQFFGPGTRLTVL.

The chain recombines TRBV4-1 with TRBJ1-3; D gene unclear. The length of the CDR3 is 14 residues. CDR1 is MGHRA and CDR2 is YSYEKL in the germline V gene. The V gene lost 3 bases and the J gene lost 2 bases, with 8 bases spanning the gap. The CDR3 is CASSQGRPGNTIYF. The CDR3 coding sequence is TGCGCCAGCAGCCAGGGGAGGCCTGGAAACACCATATATTTT.

This rearrangement joins TRBV28 to TRBJ2-3; 7 positions agree with TRBD2. V lost 8 bases and J lost 5; bases outside the gene matches: 13. The CDR3 spans 15 residues. CDR1 MDHEN and CDR2 SYDVKM come from the germline V gene. CDR3 DNA: TGTGCCAGCGGTTCGACTAGCCGCTCGGGAGATACGCAGTATTTT. Amino acids: CASGSTSRSGDTQYF.

The chain is built from TRBV25-1 and TRBJ2-7; TRBD1 is a possible D gene (6 bases). V lost 4 bases and J 5 bases, leaving 18 bases between the germline ends. CDR1 is MGHDK, CDR2 SYGVNS, per germline. The CDR3 length is 15 residues. The CDR3 loop is CASSGYLGAGNEQYF. In DNA form, the CDR3 reads TGTGCCAGCAGTGGTTACCTGGGGGCAGGGAACGAGCAGTACTTC.

V and J are TRBV27 and TRBJ2-4; D perhaps matches TRBD1 (5 bases). The V gene lost 6 bases and the J gene lost 0 bases, with 9 bases spanning the gap. CDR1 MNHEY and CDR2 SMNVEV come from the germline V gene (reference sequence). This CDR3 spans 14 amino acids. CDR3 nucleotide sequence: TGTGCCAGCAGAGGGGTGGTAGCCAAAAACATTCAGTACTTC. It codes for CASRGVVAKNIQYF.

This clone appeared many times. The chain joins TRBV7-9 to TRBJ2-7; TRBD2 might be the D (5 bases). Germline V gene lookup returns CDR1 SEHNR and CDR2 FQNEAQ (reference sequence). This CDR3 spans 17 amino acids. V was trimmed by 4 bases and J by 2 bases, leaving 21 bases between them. The CDR3 loop is CASSSRPSNRDAYEQYF. For the CDR3, the DNA is TGTGCCAGCAGCTCCCGCCCCTCGAACCGGGATGCCTACGAGCAGTACTTC.

The table lists this clone with a few counts. In the same sample, other DNA sequences code for this CDR3. The genes are TRBV28 and TRBJ1-4; 10 bases fit TRBD1. Trimming cost V 4 bases and J 8 bases; bases outside gene matches: 4. CDR3 length equals 14 residues. Germline CDR1 MDHEN, CDR2 SYDVKM. CDR3 region: CASSSGQGREKLFF. DNA for the CDR3: TGTGCCAGCAGTTCGGGACAGGGGAGAGAAAAACTGTTTTTT.

This clone was counted a few times. The V gene is TRBV10-3, the J gene TRBJ1-6; tentatively, D is TRBD1 (6 bases). This CDR3 has 13 amino acids. Germline CDR1 is ENHRY and CDR2 is SYGVKD. V lost 6 bases, J lost 5 bases, and 8 bases lay in between. CDR3 sequence: CAIRGQNNSPLHF. DNA of the CDR3: TGTGCCATCAGAGGACAGAATAATTCACCCCTCCACTTT.

The J gene is TRBJ1-2, the V gene TRBV24-1, with D maybe TRBD1 (5 bases). The V end was cut by 6 bases, the J end by 7 bases, with 11 bases between. This CDR3 contains 12 residues. Per the germline V gene, CDR1 is KGHDR and CDR2 is SFDVKD. CDR3 in DNA: TGTGCCACCAGTAGGGGAATGGGTGGCTACACCTTC. This translates into CATSRGMGGYTF.

In DNA, the CDR3 is TGTGCCAGCAGCGTAGCCCCCCTCTTTGCGGGAAGTAAAGACGAGCAGTACTTC. It is translated as CASSVAPLFAGSKDEQYF. The V and J genes are TRBV9 and TRBJ2-7, with a weak D call TRBD2 (6 bases). CDR3 length equals 18 residues. In germline, CDR1 is SGDLS, CDR2 YYNGEE. Trimming stripped 0 bases from V and 5 bases from J, with 24 bases between. The variable domain in full, completed from reference TRBV9 and TRBJ2-7, reads DSGVTQTPKHLITATGQRVTLRCSPRSGDLSVYWYQQSLDQGLQFLIQYYNGEERAKGNILERFSAQQFPDLHSELNLSSLELGDSALYFCASSVAPLFAGSKDEQYFGPGTRLTVT.

The rearrangement joins TRBV2 to TRBJ1-1; 7 nucleotides match TRBD1. Trimming at V came to 6 bases and at J to 3 bases, leaving 4 bases not matched to a gene. The germline V gene has CDR1 SNHLY and CDR2 FYNNEI. The CDR3 totals 13 residues. The chain's CDR3 is CASRGDRDTEAFF. The CDR3 coding sequence is TGTGCCAGCAGGGGTGACAGGGACACTGAAGCTTTCTTT. Supplemented by reference TRBV2 and TRBJ1-1, the full variable domain reads EPEVTQTPSHQVTQMGQEVILRCVPISNHLYFYWYRQILGQKVEFLVSFYNNEISEKSEIFDDQFSVERPDGSNFTLKIRSTKLEDSAMYFCASRGDRDTEAFFGQGTRLTVV.